This T cell receptor beta chain was sequenced in a study of cytomegalovirus exposure and HLA in healthy donors. Points from the study as a whole: Most TCR sequences proved rare, with some public TCRs found in many donors. V- and J-gene trimming in TCR beta was tied to a missense DCLRE1C variant by an analysis performed later.

This clone was detected a few times. Its antigen remains unidentified. Amplification used 60 Vbeta primers and 13 Jbeta primers. Profiling relied on immunoSEQ multiplex PCR, and the TCRdb table lists in-frame clones only, not all of them. The profile covers more than 150,000 clones, with roughly 79% appearing a single time and roughly 1.6% taken by the ten largest. Nominally healthy donors provided the samples, though records likely missed some immune exposures. Sequenced input: PBMCs. The sequence was obtained from a man aged 40-49 years in good health and CMV-seronegative.

CDR3 protein: CAISDPRVSGANVLTF. CDR3 DNA sequence: TGTGCCATCAGTGACCCCAGGGTCTCTGGGGCCAACGTCCTGACTTTC. The chain combines TRBV10-3 with TRBJ2-6, with D possibly being TRBD1 (5 bases). The germline V gene encodes CDR1 ENHRY and CDR2 SYGVKD. The CDR3 has 16 residues. V dropped 3 bases and J dropped 0 bases, with 9 bases sitting between them.